These 13 T cell receptor beta chains originate from one sample sequenced in a study of cytomegalovirus exposure and HLA in healthy donors. It was with 60 Vbeta and 13 Jbeta primers that the PCR ran. Using immunoSEQ multiplex PCR, the repertoire was profiled, and TCRdb retains in-frame clones only, with some absent. Among over 85,000 clones listed, more than 75% were seen once. Sequenced: PBMCs. The source of these receptors is a man aged 40-49 years in good health and CMV-seronegative.

The chain joins TRBV4-3 to TRBJ1-6; weak D call: TRBD1 (5 bases). From germline, CDR1 is LGHNA and CDR2 YSLEER. V was clipped by 0 bases and J by 13 bases, with 10 bases between them. The CDR3 loop spans 13 amino acids. The CDR3: CASSQEEGPPLHF. The CDR3 DNA reads as TGCGCCAGCAGCCAAGAGGAGGGGCCTCCCCTCCACTTT.

The rearrangement links TRBV7-9 to TRBJ1-6; TRBD1 agrees at 8 bases. CDR1 and CDR2 from the germline V gene are SEHNR and FQNEAQ (reference sequence). V shed 5 bases, J shed 5 bases, and the junction held 8 bases outside the gene matches. This CDR3 spans 16 amino acids. As DNA, the CDR3 is TGTGCCAGCAGCCTCCTCCTGACAGGGGATAATTCACCCCTCCACTTT. Protein sequence: CASSLLLTGDNSPLHF.

This clone was detected once. The chain recombines TRBV6-1 with TRBJ1-4; TRBD1 might be the D (6 bases). The CDR3 length is 14 residues. V was cut by 6 bases and J by 7 bases, with 15 bases left in between. Germline lookup yields CDR1 MNHNS and CDR2 SASEGT. In nucleotides, the CDR3 is TGTGCCAGCAGATTTCAGGGGAACGGTGAAAAACTGTTTTTT. This encodes CASRFQGNGEKLFF.

A single count supports this clone. V is TRBV15 and J is TRBJ1-2; 9 bases are a match to TRBD1. The CDR3 runs to 14 residues. Trimming took 1 base from V and 7 from J; bases not matched to a gene: 4. Germline V lookup: CDR1 LNHNV, CDR2 YYDKDF (reference sequence). The CDR3 DNA is TGTGCCACCAGCAGAGGCGGGACAGGGCTTGGCTACACCTTC. Residues: CATSRGGTGLGYTF.

The chain uses TRBV14 and TRBJ2-7, with D possibly TRBD1 on 5 matching bases. The CDR3 is 15 residues long. CDR1 and CDR2 from the germline V gene are SGHDN and FVKESK. V gave up 0 bases and J gave up 6 bases, with 15 bases separating them. The chain's CDR3 is CASSQDRPGSSEQYF. The DNA of the CDR3 is TGTGCCAGCAGCCAAGATCGTCCAGGGTCATCCGAGCAGTACTTC.

The J gene is TRBJ2-1, the V gene TRBV9; maybe TRBD1 (5 bases). Per the germline V gene, CDR1 is SGDLS and CDR2 is YYNGEE. V was trimmed by 0 bases and J by 9 bases, leaving 13 bases between them. This CDR3 has 14 amino acids. In DNA form, the CDR3 reads TGTGCCAGCAGCGTAGGGGCCGATGGGGCTGAGCAGTTCTTC. Protein: CASSVGADGAEQFF.

J is TRBJ2-6 and V is TRBV6-5; D gene unclear. The CDR3 runs 14 residues. V was cut by 6 bases and J by 1 base, with 7 bases left in between. Germline V gene lookup returns CDR1 MNHEY and CDR2 SVGAGI. The CDR3 region is CASRPISGANVLTF. Here the CDR3 DNA reads TGTGCCAGCAGGCCTATTTCTGGGGCCAACGTCCTGACTTTC.

This clone was counted only a few times. CDR3 bases: TGTGCCAGCAGAGGGGATGCAACTAATGAAAAACTGTTTTTT. This encodes CASRGDATNEKLFF. J is TRBJ1-4 and V is TRBV28; D is perhaps TRBD1 (5 bases). V dropped 6 bases and J dropped 0 bases, with 8 bases sitting between them. The CDR3 sequence is 14 residues long. Germline V gene sequence: CDR1 MDHEN, CDR2 SYDVKM. Variable domain in full (rest from reference TRBV28 and TRBJ1-4): DVKVTQSSRYLVKRTGEKVFLECVQDMDHENMFWYRQDPGLGLRLIYFSYDVKMKEKGDIPEGYSVSREKKERFSLILESASTNQTSMYLCASRGDATNEKLFFGSGTQLSVL.

CDR3 protein: CASSPGQGRPQHF. As DNA, the CDR3 is TGTGCCAGCAGCCCAGGACAGGGACGGCCCCAGCATTTT. The V call is TRBV5-8, the J call TRBJ1-5, with TRBD1 matching over 8 bases. From germline, CDR1 is SGHTS and CDR2 YDEGEE. V lost 4 bases and J lost 9; bases outside the gene matches: 6. This CDR3 spans 13 amino acids. The full variable domain, in which reference TRBV5-8 and TRBJ1-5 provide the parts outside the CDR3, is EAGVTQSPTHLIKTRGQQATLRCSPISGHTSVYWYQQALGLGLQFLLWYDEGEERNRGNFPPRFSGRQFPNYSSELNVNALELEDSALYLCASSPGQGRPQHFGDGTRLSIL.

The V gene is TRBV19, the J gene TRBJ1-1; TRBD1 is a possible D gene (5 bases). Germline values: CDR1 LNHDA, CDR2 SQIVND (reference sequence). The V end was cut by 4 bases, the J end by 5 bases, with 17 bases between. The CDR3 length is 15 residues. The CDR3 sequence is CASSRRQRTRTEAFF. CDR3 nucleotides: TGTGCCAGTAGTAGGAGACAGAGAACGAGGACTGAAGCTTTCTTT.

The DNA for the CDR3 is TGTGCCAGCAGTTACGCGGATGGGTGGACTGAAGCTTTCTTT. Translating gives CASSYADGWTEAFF. The chain joins TRBV6-5 to TRBJ1-1; D remains ambiguous. The CDR3 consists of 14 residues. Trimming took 2 bases from V and 5 from J, leaving 12 bases between them. Germline V CDR1 and CDR2: MNHEY, SVGAGI.

The rearrangement joins TRBV25-1 to TRBJ2-2; 7 bases match TRBD1. The CDR3 totals 15 residues. Germline CDR1 MGHDK, CDR2 SYGVNS. V gave up 4 bases and J gave up 4 bases; unmatched junction bases: 6. The CDR3 reads CASSVNRGSTGELFF. The CDR3 region has the DNA TGTGCCAGCAGTGTAAACAGGGGCAGCACCGGGGAGCTGTTTTTT.

The chain is built from TRBV9 and TRBJ1-3, with D unclear. The length of the CDR3 is 16 residues. Germline V gene data show CDR1 as SGDLS and CDR2 as YYNGEE. The ends were cut back, 0 bases at V and 1 base at J, with 11 bases in the middle. As DNA, the CDR3 is TGTGCCAGCAGCGTAGACATGTGGTCTTCTGGAAACACCATATATTTT. Translated: CASSVDMWSSGNTIYF.